This T cell receptor (beta chain) is drawn from a study of blood T cell repertoires in COVID-19 (dated by TCRdb to 2019 to 2021). Context from the whole study: Samples from collaborators originated in the United States, Italy and Spain and spanned both the acute and convalescent phases of COVID-19. Deeply sampled blood TCRbeta repertoires from subjects exposed to, actively infected with, or recovered from COVID-19 were included in the dataset. Samples came from the ongoing ImmuneRACE study (first 160 participants) plus 1,254 subjects from 6 global collaborators. The sample metadata nearly always contained a de-identified subject ID, COVID-19 status, age in years and sex. The material from the prospective study consisted of cDNA or gDNA derived from T cells, B-cell-depleted T cells, or PBMCs. Where available, HLA class I and class II types were taken from metadata supplied by the sample provider and were not determined by assay-based typing. A freely available public database, intended as a resource for researchers studying the immune response to SARS-CoV-2, is where the repertoires were released. What the study reported, not specific to this receptor: How much clinical and demographic metadata was included differed by source and by participant, and the metadata was provided uncurated.

In the prospective study, participants were 18 to 89 years old, resided in around 25 geographic areas of the United States, and were enrolled through a virtual design. In the prospective study, participants were assigned to cohorts based on the clinical history participants reported in a screening survey and a study questionnaire. A participant counted as exposed if, within 2 weeks of entering the study, that participant had been in contact with someone who had a PCR-confirmed or clinician-diagnosed COVID-19 case. Mobile phlebotomists in the prospective study collected whole blood, serum and a nasopharyngeal or oropharyngeal swab from every participant. Over a roughly two-month period, participants in the prospective study had the option of providing additional blood draws and questionnaires. Before DNA extraction, blood samples from the prospective study were shipped at room temperature or frozen.

To note about this clone: No cognate antigen has been identified for it. Within one base of it there is no much larger clone, and no base qualities were kept.

Reading from cysteine to phenylalanine, the CDR3 counts 15 amino acids. CDR3 DNA only is kept here, 45 bases in frame from base 1. The junction carries 8 bases between V and J, which are trimmed by 0 bases and 0 bases respectively. From the germline V gene, CDR1 is MGHRA and CDR2 is YSYEKL. TCRbeta CDR3 regions were amplified from genomic DNA by means of the immunoSEQ Assay, a bias-controlled multiplex PCR. In the source study's methods: The number of nucleated cells in each sample was estimated by amplification of reference gene primers within the assay. To quantify the absolute abundance of each unique TCRbeta CDR3 rearrangement, sequence reads were collapsed and filtered. For each sample, productive Simpson clonality was calculated as the square root of Simpson's diversity index across productive rearrangements. TCRdb holds this immuneACCESS table with in-frame rearrangements only. Some clones are missing; in checked studies, unresolved V genes explain under half, and the rest has no known cause. V, J and clone size derive from that table, while D and trimming were established from the DNA sequence. The sample records 280,000 or so clones, just under 90% of which are singletons. The ten biggest clones cover 2.5% to 3.5% of the sample.

The sequence joins TRBV4-1 to TRBJ1-1; confidence is insufficient to name the D gene. The sample comprised PBMCs or T cells enriched from blood (not recorded which). The receptor comes from a woman in her forties or fifties who had been exposed to COVID-19. For the CDR3, the sequence is CASSQDRPMNTEAFF. The nucleotide sequence reads TGCGCCAGCAGCCAAGACAGGCCTATGAACACTGAAGCTTTCTTT.